The clone carrying this T cell receptor (beta chain) has more than one count but fewer than ten. The target antigen is unknown. The junction departs from the called germline gene at one end, perhaps through a read error. Carrying unique molecular identifiers, the cDNA also gained a universal primer site through template switching. TCRdb reprocessed the 5' RACE reads with MiXCR, giving one entry per CDR3 protein. The data contain 1.5 million to 2 million distinct CDR3 sequences, under 35% of them singletons. The data belong to a study of identical twins. General study points: Compared with unrelated sharing, twin-shared out-of-frame alpha sequences had more low-probability sequences.

The CDR3 sequence is 12 residues long. The germline CDR1 and CDR2 sequences are SGHRS and YFSETQ. The chain joins TRBV5-1 to TRBJ2-1; possibly TRBD1 for D (6 bases). The sample consisted of cord blood. The receptor comes from a newborn girl in good health. CDR3 region: CASSFRGYEQFF. In DNA form, the CDR3 reads TGTGCCAGCAGCTTCAGGGGTTACGAGCAGTTCTTC.